The present entry profiles one T cell receptor (beta chain) with its context. Its matching antigen is unknown. This sample is drawn from a study of lymphopenia after photon versus proton radiotherapy. The study's findings and limits: Post-nadir diversity loss with photons came from oligoclonal expansion, particularly CD8+ Temra cells.

Profiled with immunoSEQ multiplex PCR; TCRdb holds only in-frame clones, not every one. The sample contains 50,000 to 75,000 clones, approximately 84% of which appear only once. The V gene end was trimmed by 4 bases and the J gene end by 4 bases; junction bases not matched to a gene: 9. The germline V gene encodes CDR1 LNHNV and CDR2 YYDKDF (reference sequence). The CDR3 sequence is 15 residues long. V gene TRBV15 combines with J gene TRBJ2-5, with 7 bases fitting TRBD2. The source material was peripheral blood, sampled from a patient treated with photon-based radiotherapy. The source is a man aged 35 to 55 with gastric cancer. CDR3 in amino acids: CATSNTGTNRETQYF. The CDR3 DNA reads TGTGCCACCAGCAATACCGGGACTAACCGAGAGACCCAGTACTTC.